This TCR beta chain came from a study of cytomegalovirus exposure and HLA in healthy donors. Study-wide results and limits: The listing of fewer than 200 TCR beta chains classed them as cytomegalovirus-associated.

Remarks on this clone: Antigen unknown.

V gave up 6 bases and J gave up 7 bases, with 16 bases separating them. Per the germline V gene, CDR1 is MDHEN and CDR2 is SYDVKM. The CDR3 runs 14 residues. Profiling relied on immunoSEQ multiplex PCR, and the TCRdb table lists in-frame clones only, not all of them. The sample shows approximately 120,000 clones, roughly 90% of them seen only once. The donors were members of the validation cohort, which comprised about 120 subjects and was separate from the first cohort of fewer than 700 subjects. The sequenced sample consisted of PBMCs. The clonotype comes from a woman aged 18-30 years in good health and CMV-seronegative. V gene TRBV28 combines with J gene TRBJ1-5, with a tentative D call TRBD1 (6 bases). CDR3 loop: CASSYQGQGQPQHF. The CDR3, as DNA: TGTGCCAGCAGCTACCAGGGTCAGGGGCAGCCCCAGCATTTT.